The T cell receptor beta chain under discussion was sequenced for a study of immune heterogeneity within non-small cell lung tumors. The CDR3 length is 12 residues. CDR1 and CDR2 from the germline V gene are MGHDK and SYGVNS. Trimming at V came to 7 bases and at J to 8 bases, leaving 7 bases not matched to a gene. This clonotype was detected a few times. Bulk tumor gDNA, about 630 ng per sample, served as the TCR template. Doctors removed several biopsies from each primary tumor during surgery, keeping them far apart. Samples came from untreated patients having curative surgery for newly diagnosed non-small cell lung cancer. Using 32 V and 13 J primers, multiplex PCR amplified TCR beta CDR3. TCRdb re-called the multiplex PCR reads with MiXCR, one entry per CDR3 protein. In the table there are more than 4,500 distinct CDR3 sequences, approximately 23% of which are singletons.

Sequences were obtained from lung tumor tissue. This chain joins TRBV25-1 and TRBJ1-1; 7 bases fit TRBD1. This clonotype was obtained from a man aged 60 to 69 with non-small cell lung cancer. The DNA of the CDR3 is TGTGCCAGCAAGGTAGGGGGCCAGGAAGCTTTCTTT. Its protein product is CASKVGGQEAFF.